These 30 T cell receptor beta chains came from one sample sequenced in a study of blood T cell repertoires in COVID-19. Data came from immunoSEQ multiplex PCR; TCRdb stores just in-frame clones and leaves some out. The sample lists under 250,000 clones; just under 90% were seen once. Sequencing was done on a sample of peripheral blood. The receptors originated from a man in his thirties or forties with COVID-19, enrolled during active disease.

J is TRBJ2-1 and V is TRBV6-5, with 9 positions matching TRBD1. With V trimmed by 5 bases and J by 4 bases, 6 bases remained unmatched. Germline CDR1 MNHEY, CDR2 SVGAGI. The CDR3 has 15 residues. Written as DNA, the CDR3 is TGTGCCAGCAGTCCAGGGGACAGGGATTACAATGAGCAGTTCTTC. Its protein product is CASSPGDRDYNEQFF.

The chain is built from TRBV5-1 and TRBJ1-4, with a weak D call TRBD1 (5 bases). V was pared by 0 bases and J by 8 bases, with 11 bases between. The germline CDR1 and CDR2 sequences are SGHRS and YFSETQ. CDR3 size: 14 residues. The CDR3 bases are TGCGCCAGCAGCTTGGGCCAGGGCCGGGAAAAACTGTTTTTT. Translated: CASSLGQGREKLFF.

The gene calls are TRBV5-6 and TRBJ1-6, with D possibly TRBD1 on 6 matching bases. The ends were cut back, 2 bases at V and 0 bases at J, with 12 bases in the middle. The germline V gene encodes CDR1 SGHDT and CDR2 YYEEEE. The CDR3 is made up of 17 amino acids. The CDR3 DNA follows: TGTGCCAGCAGCTTTGGACAGCAGAGCTCCTATAATTCACCCCTCCACTTT. It specifies CASSFGQQSSYNSPLHF.

The chain uses TRBV27 and TRBJ1-2; a weak D match, TRBD1 (5 bases). The V gene lost 0 bases and the J gene lost 3 bases, with 14 bases spanning the gap. The CDR3 contains 16 residues. Germline values: CDR1 MNHEY, CDR2 SMNVEV (reference sequence). CDR3 in DNA: TGTGCCAGCAGTTTATCGGGACTCATTAGTTACTATGGCTACACCTTC. Its protein is CASSLSGLISYYGYTF.

The CDR3 DNA reads as TGTGCCAGTAGTTTACTGGGACAGGGAATTTACGAGCAGTACTTC. It specifies CASSLLGQGIYEQYF. This chain links TRBV19 with TRBJ2-7, with 9 nucleotides matching TRBD1. The junction had 9 bases not matched to a gene; V was cut back by 5 bases and J by 4 bases. The CDR3 consists of 15 residues. Germline values: CDR1 LNHDA, CDR2 SQIVND (reference sequence).

The J gene is TRBJ1-2, the V gene TRBV12-5, with TRBD1 matching 8 bases. The V and J ends lost 7 bases and 4 bases, in that order; junction bases with no gene match: 2. Germline values: CDR1 LGHNT, CDR2 FRNRAP. The CDR3 totals 12 residues. The CDR3 DNA follows: TGTGCTAGTGTCGGACAGGGCTATGGCTACACCTTC. It encodes CASVGQGYGYTF.

This chain uses TRBV24-1 with TRBJ2-5; D perhaps matches TRBD2 (6 bases). CDR1 is KGHDR and CDR2 is SFDVKD in the germline V gene. There are 16 residues in the CDR3. V lost 2 bases, J lost 1 base, and 13 bases lay in between. The CDR3 is CATSDYEGGGQETQYF. CDR3 DNA sequence: TGTGCCACCAGTGATTATGAGGGAGGAGGCCAAGAGACCCAGTACTTC.

The sample holds one count of this clone. The chain combines TRBV28 with TRBJ1-2; 11 nucleotides match TRBD1. Trimming took 6 bases from V and 7 from J; bases not matched to a gene: 10. The CDR3 length is 15 residues. Germline CDR1 reads MDHEN; CDR2 reads SYDVKM. The DNA of the CDR3 is TGTGCCAGCAGGGAAGGAGGACAGGGGGCTGGTGGCTACACCTTC. Residues: CASREGGQGAGGYTF.

CDR3 nucleotide sequence: TGTGCCAGCAGACAAATCCAGGGGTTAGGCTACACCTTC. It yields the protein CASRQIQGLGYTF. This chain links TRBV27 with TRBJ1-2, with a possible D match to TRBD1 (6 bases). Germline assignment: CDR1 MNHEY and CDR2 SMNVEV (reference sequence). The germline V and J ends were trimmed by 6 bases and 8 bases, with 16 bases remaining between them. The CDR3 loop spans 13 amino acids.

The V and J genes are TRBV7-2 and TRBJ1-3; unclear D gene. Germline V CDR1 and CDR2: SGHTA, FQGNSA. CDR3 length: 15 amino acids. The V and J ends lost 1 base and 0 bases respectively, with 7 bases between them. CDR3 in DNA: TGTGCCAGCAGCTTAGTCGCCTACTCTGGAAACACCATATATTTT. As protein: CASSLVAYSGNTIYF.

This chain joins TRBV3-1 (or the pseudogene TRBV3-2) and TRBJ1-1, with D unclear. V was cut by 0 bases and J by 3 bases, with 8 bases left in between. Germline V gives CDR1 LGHDT, CDR2 YNNKEL (reference sequence). CDR3 length equals 14 residues. CDR3 DNA sequence: TGTGCCAGCAGCCAAGAGGGCGGGCACACTGAAGCTTTCTTT. Translation: CASSQEGGHTEAFF.

The chain recombines TRBV28 with TRBJ1-1, with 9 bases matching TRBD1. From germline, CDR1 is MDHEN and CDR2 SYDVKM. The CDR3 runs 16 residues. V trimming: 3 bases; J trimming: 6 bases; junction bases outside the gene matches: 11. The DNA for the CDR3 is TGTGCCAGCAGTTTTCAGGACGGGACAGGGTCCCCTGAAGCTTTCTTT. It encodes CASSFQDGTGSPEAFF.

This clone was counted once. This sequence joins TRBV29-1 and TRBJ2-1; 10 bases align to TRBD2. The CDR3 extends over 13 amino acids. V gave up 7 bases and J gave up 7 bases; unmatched junction bases: 7. CDR1 SQVTM and CDR2 ANQGSEA come from the germline V gene. CDR3 coding DNA: TGCAGCGAAGCTAGCGGGAGTGGGAATGAGCAGTTCTTC. Translated: CSEASGSGNEQFF.

V is TRBV18 and J is TRBJ1-2; possible D gene TRBD1, 5 bases. V was trimmed by 3 bases and J by 5 bases, leaving 16 bases between them. Germline V lookup: CDR1 KGHSH, CDR2 LQKENI. The CDR3 runs 15 residues. The CDR3 loop reads CASSPGEQAAYGYTF. The DNA of the CDR3 is TGTGCCAGCTCACCTGGGGAACAGGCTGCGTATGGCTACACCTTC.

The chain couples TRBV6-1 to TRBJ1-2, with 9 bases aligning to TRBD1. The germline gives CDR1 MNHNS, CDR2 SASEGT. This CDR3 is 15 amino acids long. The V segment lost 2 bases and the J segment 8 bases; nucleotides outside the gene matches: 9. In DNA, the CDR3 is TGTGCCAGCAGTGAACTGGCACAGGGGGCAGGAGGCTACACCTTC. It specifies CASSELAQGAGGYTF.

The chain combines TRBV5-6 with TRBJ1-2; 9 nucleotides match TRBD1. Looked up from germline, CDR1 is SGHDT and CDR2 is YYEEEE. The CDR3 is 17 residues long. V gave up 1 base and J gave up 3 bases; unmatched junction bases: 10. CDR3 amino acids: CASSLFDQQGAHYGYTF. CDR3 nucleotide sequence: TGTGCCAGCAGCTTGTTTGATCAACAGGGGGCGCACTATGGCTACACCTTC. Based on the CDR3 plus reference TRBV5-6 and TRBJ1-2, the full variable domain is DAGVTQSPTHLIKTRGQQVTLRCSPKSGHDTVSWYQQALGQGPQFIFQYYEEEERQRGNFPDRFSGHQFPNYSSELNVNALLLGDSALYLCASSLFDQQGAHYGYTFGSGTRLTVV.

The genes are TRBV4-2 and TRBJ2-3; 15 bases are a match to TRBD2. Germline V gene data show CDR1 as LGHNA and CDR2 as YNFKEQ. The length of the CDR3 is 17 residues. V shed 1 base, J shed 8 bases, and the junction held 7 bases outside the gene matches. CDR3 loop: CASSQGWTSGGAPTQYF. The CDR3, as DNA: TGTGCCAGCAGCCAAGGGTGGACTAGCGGGGGGGCACCTACGCAGTATTTT.

The chain has TRBV6-2 or TRBV6-3 and TRBJ1-5; D is perhaps TRBD1 (5 bases). This CDR3 is 14 amino acids long. Trimming left V 4 bases short and J 6 bases short, with 13 bases between. Germline V CDR1 and CDR2: MNHEY, SVGEGT. For the CDR3, the DNA is TGTGCCAGCAGTTGGCGGGGGGGACGTCAGCCCCAGCATTTT. This codes for CASSWRGGRQPQHF.

The J gene is TRBJ1-5, the V gene TRBV7-2; 12 bases fit TRBD1. Germline loops: CDR1 SGHTA, CDR2 FQGNSA. The J segment lost 6 bases and the V segment lost 5 bases, leaving 5 bases of the junction unmatched. The CDR3 consists of 15 residues. CDR3 sequence (DNA): TGTGCCAGCAGCCCGGGACAGGGGGCCGCTCAGCCCCAGCATTTT. Protein: CASSPGQGAAQPQHF.

CDR3 sequence (DNA): TGTGCTAGTGATATGACAGATAGCTCCTACAATGAGCAGTTCTTC. It encodes CASDMTDSSYNEQFF. This sequence joins TRBV12-5 and TRBJ2-1; a weak D match, TRBD1 (5 bases). This CDR3 is 15 amino acids long. Trimming removed 7 bases from V and 0 bases from J, with 13 bases in between. Germline V gene data show CDR1 as LGHNT and CDR2 as FRNRAP. The variable domain in full, completed from reference TRBV12-5 and TRBJ2-1, reads DARVTQTPRHKVTEMGQEVTMRCQPILGHNTVFWYRQTMMQGLELLAYFRNRAPLDDSGMPKDRFSAEMPDATLATLKIQPSEPRDSAVYFCASDMTDSSYNEQFFGPGTRLTVL.

The chain joins TRBV28 to TRBJ1-4; 9 nucleotides match TRBD1. Looked up from germline, CDR1 is MDHEN and CDR2 is SYDVKM. CDR3 length equals 16 residues. J was trimmed by 4 bases and V by 6 bases; bases with no gene match: 9. CDR3 in amino acids: CASSRTGGGGNEKLFF. CDR3 nucleotides: TGTGCCAGCAGCCGAACAGGGGGCGGTGGTAATGAAAAACTGTTTTTT.

This clone was recorded a few times. The V and J genes are TRBV13 and TRBJ1-3; no definite D call. This CDR3 has 15 amino acids. CDR1 is PRHDT and CDR2 is FYEKMQ in the germline V gene (reference sequence). Trimming removed 5 bases from V and 2 bases from J, with 13 bases in between. For the CDR3, the DNA is TGTGCCAGCAGCCCCACAACGAGGACTGGAAACACCATATATTTT. This translates into CASSPTTRTGNTIYF.

The chain combines TRBV5-4 with TRBJ1-3, with 8 bases matching TRBD1. Germline V gene sequence: CDR1 SGHNT, CDR2 YYREEE (reference sequence). Trimming removed 0 bases from V and 3 bases from J; junction bases left unmatched: 8. This CDR3 contains 17 residues. Here the CDR3 reads CASSLDLQGAGGNTIYF. The CDR3 DNA follows: TGTGCCAGCAGCTTGGACCTCCAGGGGGCAGGTGGAAACACCATATATTTT.

V gene TRBV4-1 combines with J gene TRBJ2-1; 7 bases align to TRBD2. CDR1 is MGHRA and CDR2 is YSYEKL in the germline V gene. V was clipped by 0 bases and J by 10 bases; unmatched bases: 6. The CDR3 sequence is 14 residues long. The CDR3 DNA reads as TGCGCCAGCAGCCAAGACGGGACTAACTTAGAGCAGTTCTTC. It is translated as CASSQDGTNLEQFF.

The chain is built from TRBV19 and TRBJ2-1; 8 nucleotides agree with TRBD1. The J segment lost 7 bases and the V segment lost 3 bases, leaving 11 bases of the junction unmatched. This CDR3 spans 16 amino acids. Germline CDR1 is LNHDA and CDR2 is SQIVND (reference sequence). The CDR3 DNA reads as TGTGCCAGTAGTATCGATAAAGGACAGGGACTTAATGAGCAGTTCTTC. The encoded protein is CASSIDKGQGLNEQFF.

The chain couples TRBV13 to TRBJ2-7, with D perhaps matching TRBD1 (7 bases). V was shortened by 5 bases and J by 7 bases, with 18 bases between the two germline ends. There are 14 residues in the CDR3. Germline V gives CDR1 PRHDT, CDR2 FYEKMQ (reference sequence). CDR3 sequence: CASSPRGVLLEQYF. As DNA, the CDR3 is TGTGCCAGCAGCCCCAGGGGGGTCCTTTTAGAGCAGTACTTC.

V and J are TRBV29-1 and TRBJ2-2; a weak D match, TRBD1 (6 bases). CDR3 length equals 12 residues. V lost 7 bases and J 7 bases, leaving 13 bases between the germline ends. Germline V CDR1 and CDR2: SQVTM, ANQGSEA. CDR3 sequence reads: CSAYRASGELFF. CDR3 DNA sequence: TGCAGCGCCTACAGGGCAAGCGGGGAGCTGTTTTTT.

The genes are TRBV4-3 and TRBJ2-2; 16 nucleotides match TRBD2. There are 20 residues in the CDR3. The germline V gene has CDR1 LGHNA and CDR2 YSLEER. V was clipped by 0 bases and J by 6 bases; unmatched bases: 10. CDR3 sequence: CASSQDPPPGLAGGAGELFF. CDR3 nucleotides: TGCGCCAGCAGCCAAGATCCGCCTCCGGGACTAGCGGGGGGGGCCGGGGAGCTGTTTTTT.

The J gene is TRBJ2-3, the V gene TRBV19; TRBD2 is a possible D gene (6 bases). Germline CDR1 and CDR2: LNHDA and SQIVND (reference sequence). This CDR3 is built from 16 residues. V gave up 4 bases and J gave up 0 bases, with 14 bases separating them. The CDR3 DNA reads TGTGCCAGTAGTAGCGCGCTAGCGCCCAGCACAGATACGCAGTATTTT. Residues: CASSSALAPSTDTQYF.

This clone was detected once. The chain is built from TRBV10-3 and TRBJ1-2, with 8 bases identical to TRBD1. The junction had 13 bases not matched to a gene; V was cut back by 7 bases and J by 3 bases. Germline lookup yields CDR1 ENHRY and CDR2 SYGVKD. The length of the CDR3 is 16 residues. This chain's CDR3 is CAINRHAQGADYGYTF. The CDR3 nucleotides are TGTGCCATCAACCGACACGCGCAGGGGGCTGACTATGGCTACACCTTC.